This section outlines one TCR beta chain sequence together with its context. Antigen unknown. This sample is part of a study of blood T cells in healthy people across ages. Whole-study results and caveats: As naive T cell percentage varied, TCR beta diversity correlated strongly with it.

The CDR3 extends over 14 amino acids. Losses at the gene ends were 7 bases for V and 11 bases for J; bases not matched to a gene: 15. Germline values: CDR1 SQVTM, CDR2 ANQGSEA. Through a sample-barcoded 5' primer and a J-beta primer mix, a second PCR was run for roughly 6 to 12 cycles. TCRdb analysed the 5' RACE reads with MiXCR anew, one entry per CDR3 protein. Of nearly 1 million distinct CDR3 sequences listed, approximately 50% are singletons. The chain uses TRBV29-1 and TRBJ2-5; 11 nucleotides agree with TRBD2. The TCR was taken from a woman aged 60-75 years in good health. The sequenced sample was blood. This CDR3 is CSAQTSGANNEQYF. The CDR3 DNA sequence: TGCAGCGCACAGACTAGCGGGGCGAACAATGAGCAGTACTTC.